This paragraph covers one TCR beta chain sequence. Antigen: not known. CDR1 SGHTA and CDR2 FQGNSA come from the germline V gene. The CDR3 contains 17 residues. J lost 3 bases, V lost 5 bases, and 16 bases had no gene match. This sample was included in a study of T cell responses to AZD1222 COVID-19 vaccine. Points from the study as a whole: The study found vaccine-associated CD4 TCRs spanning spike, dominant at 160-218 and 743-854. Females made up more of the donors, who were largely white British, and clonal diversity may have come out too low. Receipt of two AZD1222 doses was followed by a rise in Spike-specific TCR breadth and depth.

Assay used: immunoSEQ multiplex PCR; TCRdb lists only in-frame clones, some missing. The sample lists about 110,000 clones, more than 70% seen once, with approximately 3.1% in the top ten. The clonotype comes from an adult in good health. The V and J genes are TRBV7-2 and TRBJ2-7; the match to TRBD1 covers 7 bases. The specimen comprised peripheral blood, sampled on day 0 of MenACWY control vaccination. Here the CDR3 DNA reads TGTGCCAGCAGCCGGATACCCCCCGGGACAGCCAACTACGAGCAGTACTTC. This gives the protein CASSRIPPGTANYEQYF.